This is a list of T cell receptor beta chains from one sample in a study of blood T cells in healthy people across ages. Each CDR3 protein is one row after TCRdb ran MiXCR on the 5' RACE reads. The table shows roughly 700,000 distinct CDR3 sequences, with more than 20% occurring only once. In addition, the sample was reused for a study of T cells of mothers and their children.

What was sequenced was blood. All receptors derive from a boy aged 5-17 years in good health. Each CDR3 is given with its conserved first and last residue. The order of the fields is J gene, D gene, clone size, V gene, CDR3 protein, CDR3 DNA. D genes are given only for firm matches. The size entry is marked missing in some rows and otherwise reads once, few, many or a size class.

j_call: TRBJ2-7; d_call: -; clone_size: -; v_call: TRBV11-1; cdr3_aa: CASSPDATPGEQYF; cdr3_nt: TGTGCCAGCAGCCCCGATGCGACTCCCGGGGAGCAGTACTTC
j_call: TRBJ2-2; d_call: -; clone_size: -; v_call: TRBV6-5; cdr3_aa: CASSTPGGGELFF; cdr3_nt: TGTGCCAGCAGTACCCCAGGAGGCGGGGAGCTGTTTTTT
j_call: TRBJ2-1; d_call: TRBD2; clone_size: -; v_call: TRBV5-6; cdr3_aa: CASTTFGKRGGYNEQFF; cdr3_nt: TGTGCCAGCACCACATTTGGAAAGCGGGGGGGCTACAATGAGCAGTTCTTC
j_call: TRBJ2-1; d_call: TRBD2; clone_size: few; v_call: TRBV6-2/TRBV6-3; cdr3_aa: CASSQLAASYNEQFF; cdr3_nt: TGTGCCAGCAGCCAACTAGCGGCCTCCTACAATGAGCAGTTCTTC
j_call: TRBJ2-1; d_call: TRBD2; clone_size: few; v_call: TRBV28; cdr3_aa: CASSFSGLAGPTYNEQFF; cdr3_nt: TGTGCCAGCAGTTTCTCAGGACTAGCGGGTCCTACCTACAATGAGCAGTTCTTC
j_call: TRBJ2-3; d_call: -; clone_size: -; v_call: TRBV12-3/TRBV12-4; cdr3_aa: CASSFGPMGSDTQYF; cdr3_nt: TGTGCCAGCAGCTTCGGACCAATGGGCTCAGATACGCAGTATTTT
j_call: TRBJ2-6; d_call: -; clone_size: -; v_call: TRBV28; cdr3_aa: CASSFAGLQSGANVLTF; cdr3_nt: TGTGCCAGCAGTTTTGCCGGACTCCAATCTGGGGCCAACGTCCTGACTTTC
j_call: TRBJ1-2; d_call: -; clone_size: -; v_call: TRBV15; cdr3_aa: CATSRDVRTASGGYTF; cdr3_nt: TGTGCCACCAGCAGAGATGTACGAACAGCTTCGGGAGGCTACACCTTC
j_call: TRBJ2-1; d_call: -; clone_size: -; v_call: TRBV24-1; cdr3_aa: CATSDHTLNEQFF; cdr3_nt: TGTGCCACCAGTGACCACACTCTCAATGAGCAGTTCTTC
j_call: TRBJ2-1; d_call: TRBD2; clone_size: -; v_call: TRBV5-6; cdr3_aa: CASSLGTGTNLYNEQFF; cdr3_nt: TGTGCCAGCAGCTTGGGTACCGGGACTAATCTTTACAATGAGCAGTTCTTC
j_call: TRBJ1-6; d_call: -; clone_size: few; v_call: TRBV14; cdr3_aa: CASSPGGTPLHF; cdr3_nt: TGTGCCAGCAGCCCCGGAGGTACACCCCTCCACTTT
j_call: TRBJ2-1; d_call: -; clone_size: -; v_call: TRBV5-1; cdr3_aa: CASSYSQGVRYNEQFF; cdr3_nt: TGCGCCAGCAGCTACTCACAGGGAGTAAGGTACAATGAGCAGTTCTTC
j_call: TRBJ1-6; d_call: TRBD1; clone_size: -; v_call: TRBV7-9; cdr3_aa: CATLKPGQVGAPLHF; cdr3_nt: TGTGCCACGCTTAAACCGGGACAGGTTGGGGCACCCCTCCACTTT
j_call: TRBJ2-1; d_call: TRBD2; clone_size: -; v_call: TRBV3-1; cdr3_aa: CASSPEWRGGLNEQFF; cdr3_nt: TGTGCCAGCAGCCCGGAGTGGCGGGGGGGGCTCAATGAGCAGTTCTTC
j_call: TRBJ1-2; d_call: -; clone_size: many; v_call: TRBV9; cdr3_aa: CASSTGNGYTF; cdr3_nt: TGTGCCAGCAGCACCGGAAATGGCTACACCTTC
j_call: TRBJ1-4; d_call: -; clone_size: -; v_call: TRBV12-3/TRBV12-4; cdr3_aa: CASRPGPLGEKLFF; cdr3_nt: TGTGCCAGCAGACCCGGACCCTTGGGCGAAAAACTGTTTTTT
j_call: TRBJ1-3; d_call: -; clone_size: -; v_call: TRBV27; cdr3_aa: CASRGRNSGNTIYF; cdr3_nt: TGTGCCAGTAGAGGACGGAACTCTGGAAACACCATATATTTT
j_call: TRBJ2-5; d_call: TRBD2; clone_size: few; v_call: TRBV9; cdr3_aa: CASSTGLADLPETQYF; cdr3_nt: TGTGCCAGCAGCACGGGACTAGCGGATTTACCAGAGACCCAGTACTTC
j_call: TRBJ2-3; d_call: -; clone_size: few; v_call: TRBV29-1; cdr3_aa: CGVEQGGADTQYF; cdr3_nt: TGCGGCGTTGAACAGGGCGGGGCAGATACGCAGTATTTT
j_call: TRBJ1-1; d_call: -; clone_size: -; v_call: TRBV7-3; cdr3_aa: CASSGHPNTEAFF; cdr3_nt: TGTGCCAGCAGCGGCCACCCGAACACTGAAGCTTTCTTT
j_call: TRBJ2-3; d_call: -; clone_size: few; v_call: TRBV29-1; cdr3_aa: CSVEGVLTDTQYF; cdr3_nt: TGCAGCGTTGAAGGAGTCCTCACAGATACGCAGTATTTT
j_call: TRBJ2-5; d_call: -; clone_size: few; v_call: TRBV3-1; cdr3_aa: CANSRSGGGKETQYF; cdr3_nt: TGTGCCAACAGCCGAAGTGGAGGGGGAAAAGAGACCCAGTACTTC
j_call: TRBJ2-7; d_call: TRBD1; clone_size: few; v_call: TRBV29-1; cdr3_aa: CSVGGLPGTGLYEQYF; cdr3_nt: TGCAGCGTTGGGGGGTTACCCGGGACAGGTCTCTACGAGCAGTACTTC
j_call: TRBJ2-1; d_call: -; clone_size: -; v_call: TRBV7-3; cdr3_aa: CASSPMGGLSYNEQFF; cdr3_nt: TGTGCCAGCAGCCCCATGGGTGGCCTATCCTACAATGAGCAGTTCTTC
j_call: TRBJ2-3; d_call: TRBD2; clone_size: -; v_call: TRBV11-2; cdr3_aa: CASSQGLAGGNGDTQYF; cdr3_nt: TGTGCCAGCAGCCAAGGACTAGCGGGGGGAAATGGAGATACGCAGTATTTT
j_call: TRBJ2-7; d_call: -; clone_size: -; v_call: TRBV10-3; cdr3_aa: CAISDFKSSYEQYF; cdr3_nt: TGTGCCATCAGTGACTTCAAATCGTCCTACGAGCAGTACTTC
j_call: TRBJ2-6; d_call: TRBD1; clone_size: few; v_call: TRBV7-3; cdr3_aa: CASSFSTGGGGANVLTF; cdr3_nt: TGTGCCAGCAGCTTTTCGACAGGGGGAGGTGGGGCCAACGTCCTGACTTTC
j_call: TRBJ2-7; d_call: -; clone_size: -; v_call: TRBV21-1; cdr3_aa: CARHYEQYF; cdr3_nt: TGTGCCAGGCACTACGAGCAGTACTTC
j_call: TRBJ2-3; d_call: -; clone_size: -; v_call: TRBV29-1; cdr3_aa: CSVDRGITDTQYF; cdr3_nt: TGCAGCGTTGACAGGGGTATCACAGATACGCAGTATTTT
j_call: TRBJ2-7; d_call: TRBD2; clone_size: -; v_call: TRBV7-2; cdr3_aa: CASSLVLAGEYEQYF; cdr3_nt: TGTGCCAGCAGCTTAGTCCTAGCGGGAGAGTACGAGCAGTACTTC
j_call: TRBJ2-3; d_call: -; clone_size: -; v_call: TRBV9; cdr3_aa: CASSVATGTLADTQYF; cdr3_nt: TGTGCCAGCAGCGTAGCTACGGGGACCTTGGCAGATACGCAGTATTTT
j_call: TRBJ2-3; d_call: TRBD2; clone_size: -; v_call: TRBV5-1; cdr3_aa: CASRPTGTREADTQYF; cdr3_nt: TGCGCCAGCCGCCCTACCGGGACTAGAGAGGCAGATACGCAGTATTTT
j_call: TRBJ1-5; d_call: -; clone_size: few; v_call: TRBV10-3; cdr3_aa: CATKTDNQPQHF; cdr3_nt: TGTGCCACCAAGACGGACAATCAGCCCCAGCATTTT
j_call: TRBJ1-1; d_call: -; clone_size: -; v_call: TRBV4-3; cdr3_aa: CASSQDLQRFTLNEAFF; cdr3_nt: TGCGCCAGCAGCCAAGATCTACAGAGGTTTACCTTAAATGAAGCTTTCTTT
j_call: TRBJ2-2; d_call: -; clone_size: many; v_call: TRBV9; cdr3_aa: CASSADTGELFF; cdr3_nt: TGTGCCAGCAGCGCTGACACCGGGGAGCTGTTTTTT
j_call: TRBJ2-7; d_call: -; clone_size: few; v_call: TRBV9; cdr3_aa: CASSGTGSAYEQYF; cdr3_nt: TGTGCCAGCAGCGGAACAGGTTCGGCCTACGAGCAGTACTTC
j_call: TRBJ1-1; d_call: -; clone_size: -; v_call: TRBV6-6; cdr3_aa: CASLIGLLNTEAFF; cdr3_nt: TGTGCCAGCTTAATCGGACTTTTGAACACTGAAGCTTTCTTT
j_call: TRBJ2-5; d_call: TRBD1; clone_size: few; v_call: TRBV20-1; cdr3_aa: CSASGRGQETQYF; cdr3_nt: TGCAGTGCTAGCGGCAGGGGGCAAGAGACCCAGTACTTC
j_call: TRBJ1-6; d_call: -; clone_size: few; v_call: TRBV12-3/TRBV12-4; cdr3_aa: CASTEGLSPLHF; cdr3_nt: TGTGCCAGCACCGAAGGGTTGTCACCCCTCCACTTT
j_call: TRBJ2-7; d_call: -; clone_size: few; v_call: TRBV10-2; cdr3_aa: CASTTLWEQYF; cdr3_nt: TGCGCCAGCACCACATTGTGGGAGCAGTACTTC
j_call: TRBJ2-3; d_call: -; clone_size: -; v_call: TRBV5-6; cdr3_aa: CASNPKNTQYF; cdr3_nt: TGTGCCAGCAACCCCAAAAATACGCAGTATTTT